This section outlines one T cell receptor beta chain sequence together with its context. This entry belongs to a study of blood T cell repertoires in COVID-19. Study-wide context: Acute-phase and convalescent COVID-19 samples originated in the United States, Italy and Spain.

Here immunoSEQ multiplex PCR was the method, and the copy in TCRdb shows in-frame clones only, minus some. The sample has about 50,000 clones; approximately 85% are singletons. From germline, CDR1 is MGHRA and CDR2 YSYEKL. The CDR3 consists of 16 residues. Trimming removed 0 bases at V and 5 bases at J, with 14 bases between. The source of this sequence is a man between 60 and 75 years old with acute or convalescent COVID-19. This sequence joins TRBV4-1 and TRBJ1-5, with D possibly matching TRBD1 (5 bases). Sequenced input: peripheral blood. The CDR3 DNA reads TGCGCCAGCAGCCAAGAAGGGGAAGGGGCAGATCAGCCCCAGCATTTT. Protein: CASSQEGEGADQPQHF.